The present TCR beta chain was sequenced within a study of T-cell memory formation after mild COVID-19. Study at large: Clustering of TCRs was largely donor specific.

The CDR3 contains 12 residues. Trimming shortened V by 1 base and J by 8 bases, and 8 bases separated the two germline ends. General study results and limits: Among CD4+ contracting clones, most were CM and EM, and CD8+ ones EMRA. Pre-infection memory carried some responding clones, suggesting that cross-reactive memory joined.

This clonotype was recorded many times. The antigen is not known. Libraries for TCRalpha and TCRbeta carried sample barcodes and unique molecular identifiers via 5'RACE. TCRdb fed the 5' RACE reads into MiXCR, producing one record per CDR3 protein. The table lists about 430,000 distinct CDR3 sequences, less than 25% of them singletons. The sample was PBMCs or a T cell subset sorted from them (not recorded which). The receptor was derived from an adult woman who had mild COVID-19 (a few samples of this study predate the infection). Cell type and time point are not known. V is TRBV12-3 or TRBV12-4 and J is TRBJ1-1; D remains ambiguous. CDR3 loop: CASSLGTAEAFF. The CDR3 bases are TGTGCCAGCAGTTTAGGGACGGCCGAAGCTTTCTTT.